This T cell receptor beta chain originates from a study of T cells in Graves' hyperthyroidism and ophthalmopathy. Study as a whole: Peripheral blood was taken when the disease was first diagnosed, before any treatment began.

V lost 5 bases, J lost 2 bases, and 2 bases stayed unmatched. CDR1 and CDR2 (germline): KGHSY, FQNENV. This CDR3 is 13 amino acids long. This clonotype was seen repeatedly, ten times or more. The authors took PBMCs from roughly 9.7 ml fresh peripheral blood. There were TCR beta CDR3 regions amplified from RNA transcripts. The primer set for the first-round RT-PCR of the TCR CDR3 was HTBI. From the multiplex PCR reads, TCRdb called clonotypes with MiXCR, one entry per CDR3 protein. Found here are 300,000 to 400,000 distinct CDR3 sequences, roughly 14% of them singletons; the top ten hold approximately 11%.

This receptor was obtained from a woman aged 55 to 70 with Graves' hyperthyroidism. The genes are TRBV16 and TRBJ2-7; 8 bases agree with TRBD1. The sequenced sample consisted of blood. This CDR3 reads CASSVRGPYEQYF. The CDR3 DNA reads as TGTGCCAGCAGCGTCAGGGGGCCCTACGAGCAGTACTTC.